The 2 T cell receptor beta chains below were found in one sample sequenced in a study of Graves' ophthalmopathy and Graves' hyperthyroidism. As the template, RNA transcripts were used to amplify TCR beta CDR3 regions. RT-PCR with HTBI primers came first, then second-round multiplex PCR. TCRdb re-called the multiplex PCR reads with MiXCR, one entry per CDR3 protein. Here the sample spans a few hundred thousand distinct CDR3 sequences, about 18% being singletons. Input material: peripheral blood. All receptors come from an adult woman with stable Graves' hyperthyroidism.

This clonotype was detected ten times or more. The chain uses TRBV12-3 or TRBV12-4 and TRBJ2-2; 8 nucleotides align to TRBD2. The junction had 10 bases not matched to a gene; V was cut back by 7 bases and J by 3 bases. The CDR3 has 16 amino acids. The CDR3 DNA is TGTGCCAGCATATCGGGGGTCGGGGGGGACACCGGGGAGCTGTTTTTT. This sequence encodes CASISGVGGDTGELFF.

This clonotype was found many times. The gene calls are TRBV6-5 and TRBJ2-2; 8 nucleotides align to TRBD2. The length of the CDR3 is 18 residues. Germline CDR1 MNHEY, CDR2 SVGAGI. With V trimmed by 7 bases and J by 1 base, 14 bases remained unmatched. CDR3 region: CASTLLMGTSGNTGELFF. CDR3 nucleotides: TGTGCCAGCACACTTCTAATGGGAACTAGCGGGAACACCGGGGAGCTGTTTTTT.